The 24 T cell receptor beta chains presented below share a single source sample, sequenced in a study of cytomegalovirus exposure and HLA in healthy donors. Profiling relied on immunoSEQ multiplex PCR, and the TCRdb table lists in-frame clones only, not all of them. The sample records approximately 98,000 clones, 70% to 85% being singletons. Sequencing was carried out using PBMCs. The receptor set was obtained from a woman aged 18-29 years in good health and CMV-seronegative.

V usage is TRBV5-1 and J usage is TRBJ1-2; tentatively, D is TRBD1 (6 bases). The CDR3 length is 14 residues. CDR1 is SGHRS, CDR2 YFSETQ, per germline. The ends were cut back, 6 bases at V and 2 bases at J, with 14 bases in the middle. The CDR3 DNA sequence: TGCGCCAGCACTGGACAGTCGGGGAACTATGGCTACACCTTC. Protein: CASTGQSGNYGYTF.

The genes are TRBV12-5 and TRBJ1-5; TRBD1 might be the D (6 bases). CDR1 is LGHNT and CDR2 is FRNRAP in the germline V gene. The CDR3 is 15 amino acids. The V gene lost 0 bases and the J gene lost 9 bases, with 15 bases spanning the gap. The CDR3 sequence is CASGLVKQGNGPQHF. For the CDR3, the DNA is TGTGCTAGTGGTTTGGTAAAGCAGGGGAATGGGCCCCAGCATTTT. Filled out from reference TRBV12-5 and TRBJ1-5, the complete variable domain reads DARVTQTPRHKVTEMGQEVTMRCQPILGHNTVFWYRQTMMQGLELLAYFRNRAPLDDSGMPKDRFSAEMPDATLATLKIQPSEPRDSAVYFCASGLVKQGNGPQHFGDGTRLSIL.

This clone was counted only a few times. The chain carries TRBV30 and TRBJ1-2, with 8 bases matching TRBD1. Germline V gene data show CDR1 as GTSNPN and CDR2 as SVGIG (reference sequence). There are 15 residues in the CDR3. V lost 4 bases, J lost 0 bases, and 7 bases stayed unmatched. The CDR3 spells CAWTSLTGANYGYTF. The DNA of the CDR3 is TGTGCCTGGACCTCCTTGACAGGGGCTAACTATGGCTACACCTTC.

The V and J genes are TRBV5-1 and TRBJ1-1; TRBD1 might be the D (6 bases). The germline V gene encodes CDR1 SGHRS and CDR2 YFSETQ. The CDR3 has 15 residues. Trimming shortened V by 0 bases and J by 2 bases, and 11 bases separated the two germline ends. The CDR3 loop reads CASSLVQGLNTEAFF. The CDR3 region has the DNA TGCGCCAGCAGCTTGGTACAGGGATTAAACACTGAAGCTTTCTTT.

The sample holds a few counts of this clone. V gene TRBV2 combines with J gene TRBJ1-6; D is possibly TRBD1 (6 bases). Trimming took off 0 bases at V and 8 bases at J, with 8 bases between the two ends. This CDR3 spans 14 amino acids. Germline V gene lookup returns CDR1 SNHLY and CDR2 FYNNEI. CDR3 nucleotides: TGTGCCAGCAGTGAAGCTCGACAGGATTCACCCCTCCACTTT. Encoded protein: CASSEARQDSPLHF. The entire variable domain, with the rest obtained from reference TRBV2 and TRBJ1-6, is as follows: EPEVTQTPSHQVTQMGQEVILRCVPISNHLYFYWYRQILGQKVEFLVSFYNNEISEKSEIFDDQFSVERPDGSNFTLKIRSTKLEDSAMYFCASSEARQDSPLHFGNGTRLTVT.

J is TRBJ2-3 and V is TRBV7-9; 12 positions match TRBD2. Germline loops: CDR1 SEHNR, CDR2 FQNEAQ (reference sequence). The CDR3 spans 16 residues. V was clipped by 1 base and J by 2 bases; unmatched bases: 1. CDR3 residues: CASSLGLAGVTDTQYF. CDR3 coding DNA: TGTGCCAGCAGCTTAGGACTAGCGGGGGTCACAGATACGCAGTATTTT.

The chain combines TRBV6-6 with TRBJ2-2; D not resolved. CDR3 length: 16 amino acids. V was trimmed by 0 bases and J by 0 bases, leaving 8 bases between them. CDR1 and CDR2 (germline): MNHNY, SVGAGI (reference sequence). CDR3 sequence: CASSYSYSTNTGELFF. The CDR3 DNA reads TGTGCCAGCAGTTACTCATACAGTACGAACACCGGGGAGCTGTTTTTT.

This chain uses TRBV27 with TRBJ2-7; 9 bases fit TRBD1. The CDR3 loop spans 14 amino acids. Germline V gives CDR1 MNHEY, CDR2 SMNVEV (reference sequence). V gave up 5 bases and J gave up 4 bases; unmatched junction bases: 6. CDR3 nucleotide sequence: TGTGCCAGCAGTCCCCGGACAGGGGCGTACGAGCAGTACTTC. This codes for CASSPRTGAYEQYF.

V gene TRBV2 combines with J gene TRBJ1-6; TRBD1 is a possible D gene (5 bases). Trimming stripped 7 bases from V and 8 bases from J, with 9 bases between. Germline values: CDR1 SNHLY, CDR2 FYNNEI. CDR3 length: 12 residues. The CDR3 sequence is CASKTEYSPLHF. DNA of the CDR3: TGTGCCAGCAAGACAGAGTATTCACCCCTCCACTTT.

This chain joins TRBV9 and TRBJ1-3; TRBD1 might be the D (5 bases). CDR1 is SGDLS, CDR2 YYNGEE, per germline. Trimming left V 5 bases short and J 4 bases short, with 13 bases between. The CDR3 has 14 amino acids. In nucleotides, the CDR3 is TGTGCCAGCAGGGTGGCAGGGCGGGGAAACACCATATATTTT. Protein: CASRVAGRGNTIYF.

The J gene is TRBJ2-2, the V gene TRBV6-5; no clear D. The CDR3 has 13 amino acids. Deletions cut 6 bases from V and 6 bases from J, with 11 bases between. CDR1 MNHEY and CDR2 SVGAGI come from the germline V gene. CDR3 sequence: CASSLGEPGELFF. The CDR3, as DNA: TGTGCCAGCAGCCTAGGTGAACCCGGGGAGCTGTTTTTT.

The chain uses TRBV21-1 and TRBJ2-2; whether TRBD2, the table's D call, matches the DNA was not checked. TRBV21-1 is a listed pseudogene. There are 14 residues in the CDR3. DNA for the CDR3: TGTGCCAGGAGAGGCGGGGGGAACACCGGGGAGCTGTTTTTT. Its translation is CARRGGGNTGELFF.

The CDR3 is CAWSVPTSGGETQYF. CDR3 DNA: TGTGCCTGGAGTGTCCCGACTAGCGGGGGGGAGACCCAGTACTTC. The chain carries TRBV30 and TRBJ2-5; TRBD2 aligns across 13 bases. Losses at the gene ends were 0 bases for V and 5 bases for J; bases not matched to a gene: 3. The CDR3 sequence is 15 residues long. Germline CDR1 GTSNPN, CDR2 SVGIG (reference sequence).

The V call is TRBV12-2, the J call TRBJ2-1; TRBD2, the D gene given by the table, was not confirmed from the DNA. TRBV12-2 is annotated as a pseudogene. This CDR3 has 15 amino acids. DNA of the CDR3: TGTGCAAGTCGCCTACGGGGGGTCTCCTACAATGAGCAGTTCTTC. It yields the protein CASRLRGVSYNEQFF.

The rearrangement uses TRBV7-3 and TRBJ2-7, with 7 bases matching TRBD1. The CDR3 covers 18 residues. V dropped 1 base and J dropped 1; count of bases not matched to a gene: 13. Germline-derived CDR1 and CDR2 are SGHTA and FQGTGA. CDR3 coding DNA: TGTGCCAGCAGCTTAAGCGGACCCGGGACAGCGATTTCCTACGAGCAGTACTTC. Its translation is CASSLSGPGTAISYEQYF.

The chain links TRBV2 to TRBJ1-1; 10 nucleotides agree with TRBD1. The CDR3 totals 15 residues. The ends lost 5 bases at V and 3 bases at J; junction bases unmatched: 6. CDR1 is SNHLY and CDR2 is FYNNEI in the germline V gene. The CDR3 region is CASSPTGGEDTEAFF. DNA of the CDR3: TGTGCCAGCAGTCCGACAGGGGGCGAGGACACTGAAGCTTTCTTT.

The chain uses TRBV20-1 and TRBJ2-1; D remains unclear. Trimming left V 6 bases short and J 7 bases short, with 10 bases between. The germline gives CDR1 DFQATT, CDR2 SNEGSKA (reference sequence). There are 11 residues in the CDR3. CDR3 sequence reads: CSATDGNEQFF. Here the CDR3 DNA reads TGCAGTGCCACCGACGGGAATGAGCAGTTCTTC.

The chain joins TRBV19 to TRBJ2-2; tentatively, D is TRBD1 (5 bases). The CDR3 spans 14 residues. Germline loops: CDR1 LNHDA, CDR2 SQIVND (reference sequence). Trimming took off 0 bases at V and 6 bases at J, with 8 bases between the two ends. DNA for the CDR3: TGTGCCAGTAGTATAGATCAGGGTGCCGGGGAGCTGTTTTTT. Protein sequence: CASSIDQGAGELFF. The full variable domain, with the rest looked up from reference TRBV19 and TRBJ2-2, is DGGITQSPKYLFRKEGQNVTLSCEQNLNHDAMYWYRQDPGQGLRLIYYSQIVNDFQKGDIAEGYSVSREKKESFPLTVTSAQKNPTAFYLCASSIDQGAGELFFGEGSRLTVL.

J is TRBJ1-5 and V is TRBV6-1; no firm D call. CDR1 and CDR2 from the germline V gene are MNHNS and SASEGT. There are 14 residues in the CDR3. V was clipped by 0 bases and J by 4 bases, with 7 bases between them. CDR3 sequence (DNA): TGTGCCAGCAGTGAAGCGATCCTAAATCAGCCCCAGCATTTT. Its translation: CASSEAILNQPQHF.

V usage is TRBV7-9 and J usage is TRBJ1-2; D is ambiguous. The germline V and J ends were trimmed by 4 bases and 8 bases, with 14 bases remaining between them. This CDR3 has 13 residues. Germline V gives CDR1 SEHNR, CDR2 FQNEAQ (reference sequence). Here the CDR3 reads CASSSATSDGYTF. CDR3 in DNA: TGTGCCAGCAGCTCGGCGACTTCTGACGGCTACACCTTC.

The chain recombines TRBV6-1 with TRBJ1-2; D gene unclear. With 6 bases removed from V and 7 bases from J, the gap between germline ends came to 18 bases. CDR3 length: 14 amino acids. Per germline, CDR1 MNHNS and CDR2 SASEGT. As DNA, the CDR3 is TGTGCCAGCAGCCGGGAAGTGGCAGACCGTGGCTACACCTTC. Amino acid sequence: CASSREVADRGYTF.

This chain joins TRBV2 and TRBJ1-1; no reliable D call. Germline CDR1 SNHLY, CDR2 FYNNEI. The CDR3 is 11 amino acids. Trimming took 5 bases from V and 11 from J, leaving 12 bases between them. CDR3 nucleotide sequence: TGTGCCAGCAGTTCTGGAGTATACGCTTTCTTT. Translating gives CASSSGVYAFF.

The chain couples TRBV4-1 to TRBJ2-2; TRBD1 agrees at 10 bases. Trimming removed 4 bases from V and 7 bases from J; junction bases left unmatched: 6. The germline gives CDR1 MGHRA, CDR2 YSYEKL. CDR3 length: 15 residues. The CDR3 DNA follows: TGCGCCAGCAGCCGCCGGGACAGGGGTAGCGGGGAGCTGTTTTTT. Its protein product is CASSRRDRGSGELFF.

V and J are TRBV2 and TRBJ2-5; TRBD2 matches 7 bases. Per the germline V gene, CDR1 is SNHLY and CDR2 is FYNNEI. The CDR3 totals 12 residues. V dropped 9 bases and J dropped 5; count of bases not matched to a gene: 6. The CDR3 nucleotides are TGTGCCAGTACGGGGGGTCTCGAGACCCAGTACTTC. This encodes CASTGGLETQYF.